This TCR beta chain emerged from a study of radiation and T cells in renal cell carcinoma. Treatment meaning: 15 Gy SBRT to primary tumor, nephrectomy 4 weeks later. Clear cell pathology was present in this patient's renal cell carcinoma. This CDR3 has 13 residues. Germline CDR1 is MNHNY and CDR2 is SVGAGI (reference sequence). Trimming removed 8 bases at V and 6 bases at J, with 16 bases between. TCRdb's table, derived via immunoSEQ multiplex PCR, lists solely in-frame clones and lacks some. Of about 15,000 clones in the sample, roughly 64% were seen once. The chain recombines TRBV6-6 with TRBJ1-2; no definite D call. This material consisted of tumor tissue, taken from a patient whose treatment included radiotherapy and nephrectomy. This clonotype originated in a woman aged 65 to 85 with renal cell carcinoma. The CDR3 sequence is CASVNRGIDGYTF. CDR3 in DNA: TGTGCCAGCGTAAACCGGGGTATCGATGGCTACACCTTC.